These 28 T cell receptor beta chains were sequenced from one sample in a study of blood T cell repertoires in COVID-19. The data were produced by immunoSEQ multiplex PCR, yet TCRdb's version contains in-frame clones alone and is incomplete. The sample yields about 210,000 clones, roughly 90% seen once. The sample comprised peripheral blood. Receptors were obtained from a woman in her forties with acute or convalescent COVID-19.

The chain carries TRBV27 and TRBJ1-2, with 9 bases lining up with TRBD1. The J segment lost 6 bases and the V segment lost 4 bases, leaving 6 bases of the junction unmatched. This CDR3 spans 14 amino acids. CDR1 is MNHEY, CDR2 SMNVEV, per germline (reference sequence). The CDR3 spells CASSSPGTGNGYTF. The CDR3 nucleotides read TGTGCCAGCAGTTCCCCAGGGACAGGGAATGGCTACACCTTC.

The CDR3 DNA sequence: TGTGCCATCAGTTTGACTAGCAGCACAGATACGCAGTATTTT. Translated, it gives CAISLTSSTDTQYF. The chain employs TRBV10-3 and TRBJ2-3; TRBD2 aligns across 7 bases. The ends lost 5 bases at V and 0 bases at J; junction bases unmatched: 2. Germline CDR1 is ENHRY and CDR2 is SYGVKD. The CDR3 loop spans 14 amino acids.

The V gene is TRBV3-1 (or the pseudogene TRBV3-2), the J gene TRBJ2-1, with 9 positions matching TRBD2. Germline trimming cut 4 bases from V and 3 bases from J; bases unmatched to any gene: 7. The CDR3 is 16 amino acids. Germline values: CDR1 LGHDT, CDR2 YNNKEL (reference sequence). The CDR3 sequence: CASSPSRGGIYNEQFF. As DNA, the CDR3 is TGTGCCAGCAGCCCCTCGCGGGGGGGCATCTACAATGAGCAGTTCTTC.

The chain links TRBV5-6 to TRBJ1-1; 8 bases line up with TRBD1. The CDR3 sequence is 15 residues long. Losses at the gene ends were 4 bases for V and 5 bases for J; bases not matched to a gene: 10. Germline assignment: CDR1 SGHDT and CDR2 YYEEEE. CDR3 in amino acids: CASSPRQGRGTEAFF. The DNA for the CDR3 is TGTGCCAGCAGCCCCAGACAGGGGAGAGGGACTGAAGCTTTCTTT.

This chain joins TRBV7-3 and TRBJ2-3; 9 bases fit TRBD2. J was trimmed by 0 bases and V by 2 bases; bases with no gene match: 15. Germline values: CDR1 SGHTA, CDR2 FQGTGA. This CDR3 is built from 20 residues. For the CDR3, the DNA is TGTGCCAGCAGCTTATTGCCAGCGGGGGGTGTATCCGCTAGCACAGATACGCAGTATTTT. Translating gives CASSLLPAGGVSASTDTQYF. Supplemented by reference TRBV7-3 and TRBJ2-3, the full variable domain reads GAGVSQTPSNKVTEKGKYVELRCDPISGHTALYWYRQSLGQGPEFLIYFQGTGAADDSGLPNDRFFAVRPEGSVSTLKIQRTERGDSAVYLCASSLLPAGGVSASTDTQYFGPGTRLTVL.

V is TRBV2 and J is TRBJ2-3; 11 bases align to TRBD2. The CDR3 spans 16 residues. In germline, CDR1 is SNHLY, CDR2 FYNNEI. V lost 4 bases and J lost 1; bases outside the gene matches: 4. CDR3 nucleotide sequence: TGTGCCAGCAGTGCCATTAGCGGGGGGGGCACAGATACGCAGTATTTT. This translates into CASSAISGGGTDTQYF.

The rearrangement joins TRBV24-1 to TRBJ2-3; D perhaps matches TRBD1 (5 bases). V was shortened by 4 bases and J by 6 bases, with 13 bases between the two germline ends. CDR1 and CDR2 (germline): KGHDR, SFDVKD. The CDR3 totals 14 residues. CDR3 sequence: CATSDYHQGDTQYF. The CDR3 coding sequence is TGTGCCACCAGTGACTATCACCAGGGTGATACGCAGTATTTT.

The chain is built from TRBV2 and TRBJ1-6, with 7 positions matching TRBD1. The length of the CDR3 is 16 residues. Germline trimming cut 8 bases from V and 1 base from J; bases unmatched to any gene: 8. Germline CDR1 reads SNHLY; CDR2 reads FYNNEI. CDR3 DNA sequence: TGTGCCAGCGGTAGACAGGGTTGGTCCTATAATTCACCCCTCCACTTT. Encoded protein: CASGRQGWSYNSPLHF. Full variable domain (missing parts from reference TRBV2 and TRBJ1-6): EPEVTQTPSHQVTQMGQEVILRCVPISNHLYFYWYRQILGQKVEFLVSFYNNEISEKSEIFDDQFSVERPDGSNFTLKIRSTKLEDSAMYFCASGRQGWSYNSPLHFGNGTRLTVT.

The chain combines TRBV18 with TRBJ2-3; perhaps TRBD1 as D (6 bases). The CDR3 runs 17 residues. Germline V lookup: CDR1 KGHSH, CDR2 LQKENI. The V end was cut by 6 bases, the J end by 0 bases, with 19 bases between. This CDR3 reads CASSPYLLQGSTDTQYF. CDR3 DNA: TGTGCCAGCTCCCCGTATCTATTACAGGGCAGCACAGATACGCAGTATTTT. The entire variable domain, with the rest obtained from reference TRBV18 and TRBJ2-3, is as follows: NAGVMQNPRHLVRRRGQEARLRCSPMKGHSHVYWYRQLPEEGLKFMVYLQKENIIDESGMPKERFSAEFPKEGPSILRIQQVVRGDSAAYFCASSPYLLQGSTDTQYFGPGTRLTVL.

The CDR3 DNA is TGTGCCAGCAGTGAAGCTCTGCGGGGGGGAGTGACCCAGTACTTC. Translated, it gives CASSEALRGGVTQYF. V gene TRBV2 combines with J gene TRBJ2-5, with 9 positions matching TRBD2. This CDR3 is 15 amino acids long. Looked up from germline, CDR1 is SNHLY and CDR2 is FYNNEI. V dropped 0 bases and J dropped 7; count of bases not matched to a gene: 6.

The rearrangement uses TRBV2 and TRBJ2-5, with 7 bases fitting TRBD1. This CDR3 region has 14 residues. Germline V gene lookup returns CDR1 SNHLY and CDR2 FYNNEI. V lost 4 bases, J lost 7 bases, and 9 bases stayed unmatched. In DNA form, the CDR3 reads TGTGCCAGCAGTGGGAAGGGGTCAGGGGGGACCCAGTACTTC. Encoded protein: CASSGKGSGGTQYF.

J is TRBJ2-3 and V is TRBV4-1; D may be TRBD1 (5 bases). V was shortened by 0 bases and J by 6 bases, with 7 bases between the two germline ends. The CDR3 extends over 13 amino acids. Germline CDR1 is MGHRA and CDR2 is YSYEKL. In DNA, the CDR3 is TGCGCCAGCAGCCAAGATCCAGGGGATACGCAGTATTTT. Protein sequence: CASSQDPGDTQYF.

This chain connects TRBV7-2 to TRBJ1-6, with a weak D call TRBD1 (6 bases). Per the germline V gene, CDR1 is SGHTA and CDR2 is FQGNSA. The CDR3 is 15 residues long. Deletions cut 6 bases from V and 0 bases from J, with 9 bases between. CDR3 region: CASRGQSSYNSPLHF. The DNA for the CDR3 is TGTGCCAGCAGAGGACAGAGCTCCTATAATTCACCCCTCCACTTT.

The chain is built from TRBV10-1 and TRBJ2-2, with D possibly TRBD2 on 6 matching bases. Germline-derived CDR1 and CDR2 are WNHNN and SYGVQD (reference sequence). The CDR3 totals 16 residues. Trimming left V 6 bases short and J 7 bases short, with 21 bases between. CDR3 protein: CASSHGTGWEDGELFF. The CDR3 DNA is TGCGCCAGCAGCCACGGTACGGGATGGGAGGACGGGGAGCTGTTTTTT.

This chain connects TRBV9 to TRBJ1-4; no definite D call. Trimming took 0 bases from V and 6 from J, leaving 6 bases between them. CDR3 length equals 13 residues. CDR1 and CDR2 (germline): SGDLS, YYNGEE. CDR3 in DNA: TGTGCCAGCAGCGTAGAACTGGATGAAAAACTGTTTTTT. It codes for CASSVELDEKLFF.

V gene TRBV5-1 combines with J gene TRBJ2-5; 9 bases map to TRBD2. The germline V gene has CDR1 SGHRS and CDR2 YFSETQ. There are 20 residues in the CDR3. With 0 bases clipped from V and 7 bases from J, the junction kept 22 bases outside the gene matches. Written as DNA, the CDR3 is TGCGCCAGCAGCTTGGCAAATCGAGGTAGCGGGGGAACCTTTTACGGGACCCAGTACTTC. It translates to CASSLANRGSGGTFYGTQYF. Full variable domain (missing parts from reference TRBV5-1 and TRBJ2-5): KAGVTQTPRYLIKTRGQQVTLSCSPISGHRSVSWYQQTPGQGLQFLFEYFSETQRNKGNFPGRFSGRQFSNSRSEMNVSTLELGDSALYLCASSLANRGSGGTFYGTQYFGPGTRLLVL.

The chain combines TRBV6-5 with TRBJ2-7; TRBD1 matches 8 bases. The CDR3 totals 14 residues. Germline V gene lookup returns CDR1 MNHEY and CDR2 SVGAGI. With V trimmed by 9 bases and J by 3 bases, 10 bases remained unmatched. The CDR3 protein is CASRQGTSNYEQYV. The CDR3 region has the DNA TGTGCCAGTAGACAGGGGACTTCTAACTACGAGCAGTACGTC.

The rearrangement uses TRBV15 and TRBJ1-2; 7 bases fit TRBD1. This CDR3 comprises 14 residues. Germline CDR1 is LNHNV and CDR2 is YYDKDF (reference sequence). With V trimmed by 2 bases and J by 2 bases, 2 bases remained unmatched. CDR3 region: CATSRRGQNYGYTF. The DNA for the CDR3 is TGTGCCACCAGCAGAAGGGGACAGAACTATGGCTACACCTTC. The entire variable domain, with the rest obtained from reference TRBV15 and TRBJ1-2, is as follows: DAMVIQNPRYQVTQFGKPVTLSCSQTLNHNVMYWYQQKSSQAPKLLFHYYDKDFNNEADTPDNFQSRRPNTSFCFLDIRSPGLGDTAMYLCATSRRGQNYGYTFGSGTRLTVV.

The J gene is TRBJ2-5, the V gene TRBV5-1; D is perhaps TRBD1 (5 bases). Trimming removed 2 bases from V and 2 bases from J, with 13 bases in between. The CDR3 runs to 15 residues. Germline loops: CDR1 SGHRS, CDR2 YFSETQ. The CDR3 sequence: CASSFYRNRQETQYF. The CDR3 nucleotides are TGCGCCAGCAGCTTCTATCGCAACAGGCAAGAGACCCAGTACTTC.

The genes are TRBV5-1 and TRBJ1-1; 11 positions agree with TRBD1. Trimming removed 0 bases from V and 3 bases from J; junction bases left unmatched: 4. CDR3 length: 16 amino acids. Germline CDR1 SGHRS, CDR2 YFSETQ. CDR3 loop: CASSLVGQGADTEAFF. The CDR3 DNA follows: TGCGCCAGCAGCTTGGTCGGACAGGGGGCGGACACTGAAGCTTTCTTT.

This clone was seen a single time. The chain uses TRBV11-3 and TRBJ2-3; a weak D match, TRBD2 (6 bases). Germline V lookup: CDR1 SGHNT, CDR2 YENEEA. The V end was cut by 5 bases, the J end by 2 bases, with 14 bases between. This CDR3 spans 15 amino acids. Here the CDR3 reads CASSTRGGDTDTQYF. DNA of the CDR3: TGTGCCAGCAGCACCCGAGGAGGGGACACAGATACGCAGTATTTT.

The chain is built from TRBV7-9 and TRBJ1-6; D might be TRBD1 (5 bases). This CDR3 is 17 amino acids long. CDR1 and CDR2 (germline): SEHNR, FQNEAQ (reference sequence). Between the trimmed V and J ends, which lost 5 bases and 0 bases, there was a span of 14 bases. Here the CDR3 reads CASSADSPSSYNSPLHF. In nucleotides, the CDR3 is TGTGCCAGCAGCGCAGACAGCCCAAGCTCCTATAATTCACCCCTCCACTTT.

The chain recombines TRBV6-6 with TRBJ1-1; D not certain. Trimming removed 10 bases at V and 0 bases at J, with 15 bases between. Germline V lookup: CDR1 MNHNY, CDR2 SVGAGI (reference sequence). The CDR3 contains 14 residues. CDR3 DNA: TGTGCCACCTCTCAACTTGGGCTGAACACTGAAGCTTTCTTT. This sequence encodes CATSQLGLNTEAFF.

CDR3 protein: CASSLDSYYGYTF. The CDR3 coding sequence is TGCGCCAGCAGCTTGGACAGCTACTATGGCTACACCTTC. The rearrangement links TRBV5-1 to TRBJ1-2; D is ambiguous. V was pared by 0 bases and J by 3 bases, with 6 bases between. The germline gives CDR1 SGHRS, CDR2 YFSETQ. The CDR3 totals 13 residues.

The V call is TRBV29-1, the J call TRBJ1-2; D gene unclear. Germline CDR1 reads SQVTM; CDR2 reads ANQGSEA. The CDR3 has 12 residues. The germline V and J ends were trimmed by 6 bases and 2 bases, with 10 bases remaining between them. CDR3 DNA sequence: TGCAGCGTCTCCGCCAGAAACTATGGCTACACCTTC. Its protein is CSVSARNYGYTF.

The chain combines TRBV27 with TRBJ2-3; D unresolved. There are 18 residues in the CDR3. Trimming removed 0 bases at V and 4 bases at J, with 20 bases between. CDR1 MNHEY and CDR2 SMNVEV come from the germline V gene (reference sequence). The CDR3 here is CASSLSPLSSPGADTQYF. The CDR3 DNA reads TGTGCCAGCAGTTTATCGCCGCTGTCAAGCCCTGGAGCAGATACGCAGTATTTT.

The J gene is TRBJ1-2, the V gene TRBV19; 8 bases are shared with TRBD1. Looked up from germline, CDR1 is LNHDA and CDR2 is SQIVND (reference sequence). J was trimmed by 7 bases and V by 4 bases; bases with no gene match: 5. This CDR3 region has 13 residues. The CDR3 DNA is TGTGCCAGTAGTAGCAGGGGGCCTGGTGGCTACACCTTC. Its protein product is CASSSRGPGGYTF.

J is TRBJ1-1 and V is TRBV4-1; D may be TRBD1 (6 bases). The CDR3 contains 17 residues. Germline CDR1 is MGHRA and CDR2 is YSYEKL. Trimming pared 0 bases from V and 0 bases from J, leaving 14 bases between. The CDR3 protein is CASSQDVLGQMNTEAFF. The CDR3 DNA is TGCGCCAGCAGCCAAGATGTGTTAGGACAGATGAACACTGAAGCTTTCTTT.